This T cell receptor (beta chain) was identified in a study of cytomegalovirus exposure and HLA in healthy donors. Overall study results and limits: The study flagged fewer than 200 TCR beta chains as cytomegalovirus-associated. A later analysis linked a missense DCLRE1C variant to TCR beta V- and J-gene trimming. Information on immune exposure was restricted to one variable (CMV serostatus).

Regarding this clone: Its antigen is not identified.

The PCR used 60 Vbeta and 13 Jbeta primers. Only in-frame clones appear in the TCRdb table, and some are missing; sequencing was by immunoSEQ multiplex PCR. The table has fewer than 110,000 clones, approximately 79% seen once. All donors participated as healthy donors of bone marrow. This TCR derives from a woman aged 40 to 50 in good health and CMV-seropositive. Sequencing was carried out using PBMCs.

As DNA, the CDR3 is TGTGCCAGCAGCCAAGGTACAGCGGTTCTTACGGACTACGAGCAGTACTTC. It encodes CASSQGTAVLTDYEQYF. This chain uses TRBV4-2 with TRBJ2-7; maybe TRBD2 (5 bases). Germline V CDR1 and CDR2: LGHNA, YNFKEQ. The V end lost 1 base, the J end lost 3 bases, and 19 bases lay between the germline ends. The CDR3 totals 17 residues.